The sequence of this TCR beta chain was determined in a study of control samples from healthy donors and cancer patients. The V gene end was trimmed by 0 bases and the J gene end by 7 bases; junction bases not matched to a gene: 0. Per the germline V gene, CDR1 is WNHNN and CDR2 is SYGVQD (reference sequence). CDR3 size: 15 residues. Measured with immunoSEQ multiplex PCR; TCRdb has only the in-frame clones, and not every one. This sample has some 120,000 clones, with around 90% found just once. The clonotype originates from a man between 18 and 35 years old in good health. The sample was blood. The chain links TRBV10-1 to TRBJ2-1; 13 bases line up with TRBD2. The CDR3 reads CASSESTSGGNEQFF. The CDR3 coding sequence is TGCGCCAGCAGTGAGTCGACTAGCGGGGGGAATGAGCAGTTCTTC.